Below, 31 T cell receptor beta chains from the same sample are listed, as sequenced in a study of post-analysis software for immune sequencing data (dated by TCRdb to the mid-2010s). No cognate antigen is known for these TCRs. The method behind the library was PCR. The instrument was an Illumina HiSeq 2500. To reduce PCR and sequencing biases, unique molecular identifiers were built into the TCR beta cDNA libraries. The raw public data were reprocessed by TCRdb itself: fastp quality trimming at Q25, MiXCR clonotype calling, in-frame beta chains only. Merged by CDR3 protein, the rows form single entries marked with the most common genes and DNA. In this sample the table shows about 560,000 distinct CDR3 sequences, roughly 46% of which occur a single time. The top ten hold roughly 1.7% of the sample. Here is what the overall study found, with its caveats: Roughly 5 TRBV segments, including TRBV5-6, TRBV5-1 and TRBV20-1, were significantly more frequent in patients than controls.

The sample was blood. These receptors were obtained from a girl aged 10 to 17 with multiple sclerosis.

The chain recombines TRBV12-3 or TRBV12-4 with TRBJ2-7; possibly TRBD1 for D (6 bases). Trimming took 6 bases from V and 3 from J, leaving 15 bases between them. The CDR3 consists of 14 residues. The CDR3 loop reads CASSFRQVDYEQYF. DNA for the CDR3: TGTGCCAGCAGCTTTAGACAGGTTGACTACGAGCAGTACTTC.

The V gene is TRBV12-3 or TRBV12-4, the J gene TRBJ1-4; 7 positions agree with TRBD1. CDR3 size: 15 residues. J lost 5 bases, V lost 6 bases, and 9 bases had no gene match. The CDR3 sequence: CASSRSGGQNEKLFF. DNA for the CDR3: TGTGCCAGCAGCCGCAGCGGGGGACAGAATGAAAAACTGTTTTTT.

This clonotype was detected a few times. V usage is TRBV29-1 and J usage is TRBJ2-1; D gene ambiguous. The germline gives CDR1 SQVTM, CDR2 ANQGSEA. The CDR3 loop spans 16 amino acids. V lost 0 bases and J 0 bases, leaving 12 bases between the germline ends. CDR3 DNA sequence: TGCAGCGTTGAAGATCTTCAGGCGAGCTCCTACAATGAGCAGTTCTTC. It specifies CSVEDLQASSYNEQFF.

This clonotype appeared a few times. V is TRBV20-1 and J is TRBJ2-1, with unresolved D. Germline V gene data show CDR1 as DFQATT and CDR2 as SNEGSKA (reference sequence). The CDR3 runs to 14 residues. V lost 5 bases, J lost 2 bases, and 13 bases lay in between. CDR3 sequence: CSARMNSPYNEQFF. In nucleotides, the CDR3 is TGCAGTGCTCGTATGAACAGCCCCTACAATGAGCAGTTCTTC.

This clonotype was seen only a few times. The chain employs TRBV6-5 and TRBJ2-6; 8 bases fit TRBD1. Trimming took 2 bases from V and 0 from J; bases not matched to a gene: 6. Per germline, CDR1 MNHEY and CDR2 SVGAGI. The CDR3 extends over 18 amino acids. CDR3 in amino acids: CASSYAGQVSSGANVLTF. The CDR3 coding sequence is TGTGCCAGCAGTTACGCGGGACAGGTCAGCTCTGGGGCCAACGTCCTGACTTTC.

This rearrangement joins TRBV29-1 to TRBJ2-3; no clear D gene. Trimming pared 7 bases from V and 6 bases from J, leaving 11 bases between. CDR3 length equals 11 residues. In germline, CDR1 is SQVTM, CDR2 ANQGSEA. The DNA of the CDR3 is TGCAGCGGATCCGGAATGGATACGCAGTATTTT. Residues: CSGSGMDTQYF.

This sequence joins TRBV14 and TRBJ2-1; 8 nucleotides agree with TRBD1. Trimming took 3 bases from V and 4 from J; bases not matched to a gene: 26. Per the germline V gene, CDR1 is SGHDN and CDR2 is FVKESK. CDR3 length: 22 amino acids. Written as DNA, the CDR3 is TGTGCCAGCAGCCAGAACGAACTAAGGACAGGGTTTATCCTGGGGATTTACAATGAGCAGTTCTTC. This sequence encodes CASSQNELRTGFILGIYNEQFF.

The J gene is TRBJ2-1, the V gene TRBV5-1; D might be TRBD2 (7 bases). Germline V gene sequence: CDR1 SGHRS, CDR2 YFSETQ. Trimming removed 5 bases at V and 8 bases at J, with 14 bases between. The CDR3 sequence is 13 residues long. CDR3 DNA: TGCGCCAGCAGAGTCGGCGGGGGCGATGAGCAGTTCTTC. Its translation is CASRVGGGDEQFF.

The CDR3 region has the DNA TGTGCCAGCAGTTTAAATTGGCAGGGCTACGAGCAGTACTTC. Protein: CASSLNWQGYEQYF. The chain has TRBV12-3 or TRBV12-4 and TRBJ2-4; possibly TRBD1 for D (5 bases). Gene TRBJ2-7 matches the end of the DNA better, so the J call may be wrong. The CDR3 contains 14 residues.

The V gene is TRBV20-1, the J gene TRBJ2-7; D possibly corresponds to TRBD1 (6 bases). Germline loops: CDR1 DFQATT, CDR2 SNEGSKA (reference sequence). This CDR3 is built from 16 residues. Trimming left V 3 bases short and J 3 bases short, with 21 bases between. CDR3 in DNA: TGCAGTGCTAGCGACTCCGGCAGGGGCAGAGACTACGAGCAGTACTTC. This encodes CSASDSGRGRDYEQYF.

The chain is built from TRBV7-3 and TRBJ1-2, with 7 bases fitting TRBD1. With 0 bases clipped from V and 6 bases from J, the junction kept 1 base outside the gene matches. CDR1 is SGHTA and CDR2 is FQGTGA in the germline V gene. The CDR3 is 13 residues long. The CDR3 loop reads CASSLTQGDGYTF. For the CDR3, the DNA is TGTGCCAGCAGCTTAACTCAGGGGGATGGCTACACCTTC. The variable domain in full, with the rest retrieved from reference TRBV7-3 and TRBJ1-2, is GAGVSQTPSNKVTEKGKYVELRCDPISGHTALYWYRQSLGQGPEFLIYFQGTGAADDSGLPNDRFFAVRPEGSVSTLKIQRTERGDSAVYLCASSLTQGDGYTFGSGTRLTVV.

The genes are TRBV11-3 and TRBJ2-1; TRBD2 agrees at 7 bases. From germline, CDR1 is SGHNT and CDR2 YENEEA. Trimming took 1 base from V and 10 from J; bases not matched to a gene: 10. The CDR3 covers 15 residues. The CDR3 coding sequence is TGTGCCAGCAGCTTAGTTCCAGCGGGATCGGGAGAGCAGTTCTTC. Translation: CASSLVPAGSGEQFF.

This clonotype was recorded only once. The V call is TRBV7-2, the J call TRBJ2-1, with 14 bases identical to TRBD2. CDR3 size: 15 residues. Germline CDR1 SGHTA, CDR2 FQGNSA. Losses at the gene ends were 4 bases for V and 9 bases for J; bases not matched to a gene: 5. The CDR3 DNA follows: TGTGCCAGCAGCTCGACTAGCGGGGGGGCCACTGAGCAGTTCTTC. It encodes CASSSTSGGATEQFF.

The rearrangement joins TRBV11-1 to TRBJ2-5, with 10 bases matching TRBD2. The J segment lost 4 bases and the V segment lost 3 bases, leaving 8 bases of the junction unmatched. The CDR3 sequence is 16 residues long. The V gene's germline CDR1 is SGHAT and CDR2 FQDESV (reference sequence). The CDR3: CASSFPSGSVLETQYF. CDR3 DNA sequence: TGTGCCAGCAGCTTCCCTAGCGGGAGTGTCCTAGAGACCCAGTACTTC.

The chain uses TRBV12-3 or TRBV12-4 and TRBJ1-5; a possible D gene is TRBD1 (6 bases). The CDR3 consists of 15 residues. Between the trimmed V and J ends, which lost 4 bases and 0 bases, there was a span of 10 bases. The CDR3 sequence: CASSYDRLSNQPQHF. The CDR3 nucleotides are TGTGCCAGCAGTTACGACAGGCTTAGCAATCAGCCCCAGCATTTT.

CDR3 DNA sequence: TGTGCCAGCAGTTTAGTGGGGACGCCAGATACGCAGTATTTT. It translates to CASSLVGTPDTQYF. The chain couples TRBV27 to TRBJ2-3, with D possibly called TRBD1 or TRBD2 (5 bases each). Germline values: CDR1 MNHEY, CDR2 SMNVEV (reference sequence). CDR3 length: 14 residues. V was shortened by 2 bases and J by 4 bases, with 10 bases between the two germline ends.

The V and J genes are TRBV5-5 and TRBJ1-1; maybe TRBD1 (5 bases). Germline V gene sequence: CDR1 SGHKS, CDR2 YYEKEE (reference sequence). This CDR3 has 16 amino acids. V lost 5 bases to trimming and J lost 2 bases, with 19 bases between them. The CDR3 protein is CASRYDSVLLNTEAFF. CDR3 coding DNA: TGTGCCAGCAGATACGACAGCGTCCTTTTAAACACTGAAGCTTTCTTT.

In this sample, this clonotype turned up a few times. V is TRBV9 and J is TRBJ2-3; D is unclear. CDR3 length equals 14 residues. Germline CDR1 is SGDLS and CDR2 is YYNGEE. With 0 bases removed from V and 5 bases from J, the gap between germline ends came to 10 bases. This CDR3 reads CASSVVVGIDTQYF. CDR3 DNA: TGTGCCAGCAGCGTAGTTGTTGGGATAGATACGCAGTATTTT.

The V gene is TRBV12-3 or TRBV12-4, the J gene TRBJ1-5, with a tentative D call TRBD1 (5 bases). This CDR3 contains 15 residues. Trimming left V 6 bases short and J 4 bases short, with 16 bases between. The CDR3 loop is CASSPLGPRNQPQHF. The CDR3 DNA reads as TGTGCCAGCAGCCCCTTGGGACCTCGGAATCAGCCCCAGCATTTT.

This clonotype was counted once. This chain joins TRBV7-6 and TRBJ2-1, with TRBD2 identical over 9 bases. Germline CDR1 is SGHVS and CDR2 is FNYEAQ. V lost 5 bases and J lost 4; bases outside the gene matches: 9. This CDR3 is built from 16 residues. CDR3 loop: CASSRLTSGPYNEQFF. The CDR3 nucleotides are TGTGCCAGCAGCCGACTTACTAGCGGGCCTTACAATGAGCAGTTCTTC. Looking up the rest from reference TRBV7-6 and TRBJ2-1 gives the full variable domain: GAGVSQSPRYKVTKRGQDVALRCDPISGHVSLYWYRQALGQGPEFLTYFNYEAQQDKSGLPNDRFSAERPEGSISTLTIQRTEQRDSAMYRCASSRLTSGPYNEQFFGPGTRLTVL.

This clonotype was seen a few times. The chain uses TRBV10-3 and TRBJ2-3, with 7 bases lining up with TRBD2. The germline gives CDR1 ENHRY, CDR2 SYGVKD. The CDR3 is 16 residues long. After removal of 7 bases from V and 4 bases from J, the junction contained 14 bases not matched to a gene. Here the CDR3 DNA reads TGTGCCATCAAGGCCCCTCGGGGGAGGGCCTCAGATACGCAGTATTTT. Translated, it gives CAIKAPRGRASDTQYF.

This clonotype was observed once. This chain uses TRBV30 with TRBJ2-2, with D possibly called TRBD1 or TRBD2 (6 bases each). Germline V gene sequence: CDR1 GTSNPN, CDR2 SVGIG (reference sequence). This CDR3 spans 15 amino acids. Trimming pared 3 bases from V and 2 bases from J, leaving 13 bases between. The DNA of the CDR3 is TGTGCCTGGAGGCCAACAGGGACTAACACCGGGGAGCTGTTTTTT. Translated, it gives CAWRPTGTNTGELFF. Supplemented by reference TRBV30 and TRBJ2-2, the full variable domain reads SQTIHQWPATLVQPVGSPLSLECTVEGTSNPNLYWYRQAAGRGLQLLFYSVGIGQISSEVPQNLSASRPQDRQFILSSKKLLLSDSGFYLCAWRPTGTNTGELFFGEGSRLTVL.

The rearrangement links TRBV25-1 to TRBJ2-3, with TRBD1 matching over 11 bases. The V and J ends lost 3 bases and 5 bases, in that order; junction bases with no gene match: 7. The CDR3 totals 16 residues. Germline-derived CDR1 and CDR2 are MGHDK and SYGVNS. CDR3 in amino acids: CASSEFRDRGLDTQYF. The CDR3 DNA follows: TGTGCCAGCAGTGAGTTCCGGGACAGGGGGTTAGATACGCAGTATTTT.

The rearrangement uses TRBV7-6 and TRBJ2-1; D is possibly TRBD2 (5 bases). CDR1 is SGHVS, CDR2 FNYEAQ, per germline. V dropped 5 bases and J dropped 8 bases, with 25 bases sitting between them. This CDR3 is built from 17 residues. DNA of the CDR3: TGTGCCAGCAGCCCGCTCAGCTGGGAGAGAGATATAGATGAGCAGTTCTTC. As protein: CASSPLSWERDIDEQFF.

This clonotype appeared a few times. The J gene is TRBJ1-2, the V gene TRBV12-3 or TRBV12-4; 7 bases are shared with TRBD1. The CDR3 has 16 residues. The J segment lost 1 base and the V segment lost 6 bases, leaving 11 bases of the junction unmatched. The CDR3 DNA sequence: TGTGCCAGCAGCCTAAGTGAGGGACAGATTAACTATGGCTACACCTTC. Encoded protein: CASSLSEGQINYGYTF.

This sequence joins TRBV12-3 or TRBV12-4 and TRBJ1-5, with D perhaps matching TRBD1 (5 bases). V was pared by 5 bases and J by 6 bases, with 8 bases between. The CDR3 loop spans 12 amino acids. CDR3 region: CASSGGIQPQHF. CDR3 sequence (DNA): TGTGCCAGCAGTGGGGGGATTCAGCCCCAGCATTTT.

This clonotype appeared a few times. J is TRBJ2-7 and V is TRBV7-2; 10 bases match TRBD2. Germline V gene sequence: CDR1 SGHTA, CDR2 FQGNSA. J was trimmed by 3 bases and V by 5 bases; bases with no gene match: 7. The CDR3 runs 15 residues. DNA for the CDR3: TGTGCCAGCAGCCAAAACCCTAGCGGGAGCTACGAGCAGTACTTC. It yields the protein CASSQNPSGSYEQYF.

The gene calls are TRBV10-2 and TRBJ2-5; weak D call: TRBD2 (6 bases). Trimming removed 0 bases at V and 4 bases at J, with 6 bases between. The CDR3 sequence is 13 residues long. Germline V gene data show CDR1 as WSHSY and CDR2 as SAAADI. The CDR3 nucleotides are TGCGCCAGCAGTGAGTCGGGGGGAGAGACCCAGTACTTC. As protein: CASSESGGETQYF.

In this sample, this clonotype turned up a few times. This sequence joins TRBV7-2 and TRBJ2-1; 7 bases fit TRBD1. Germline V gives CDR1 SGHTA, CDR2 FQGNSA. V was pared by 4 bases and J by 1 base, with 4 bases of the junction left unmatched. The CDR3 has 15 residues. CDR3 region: CASSSGQESYNEQFF. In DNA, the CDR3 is TGTGCCAGCAGCTCAGGACAGGAGTCCTACAATGAGCAGTTCTTC.

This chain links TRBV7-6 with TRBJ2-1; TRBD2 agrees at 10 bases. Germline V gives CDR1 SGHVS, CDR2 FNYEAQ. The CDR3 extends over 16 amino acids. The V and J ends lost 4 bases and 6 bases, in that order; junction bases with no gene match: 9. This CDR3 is CASSYMSGRASNEQFF. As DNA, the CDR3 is TGTGCCAGCAGCTATATGAGCGGGAGGGCATCCAATGAGCAGTTCTTC.

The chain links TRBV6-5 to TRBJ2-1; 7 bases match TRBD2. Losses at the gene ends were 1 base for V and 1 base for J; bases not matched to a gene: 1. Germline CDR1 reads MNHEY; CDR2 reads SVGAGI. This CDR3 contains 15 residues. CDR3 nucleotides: TGTGCCAGCAGTTACTGGGAGGGATCCTACAATGAGCAGTTCTTC. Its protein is CASSYWEGSYNEQFF.